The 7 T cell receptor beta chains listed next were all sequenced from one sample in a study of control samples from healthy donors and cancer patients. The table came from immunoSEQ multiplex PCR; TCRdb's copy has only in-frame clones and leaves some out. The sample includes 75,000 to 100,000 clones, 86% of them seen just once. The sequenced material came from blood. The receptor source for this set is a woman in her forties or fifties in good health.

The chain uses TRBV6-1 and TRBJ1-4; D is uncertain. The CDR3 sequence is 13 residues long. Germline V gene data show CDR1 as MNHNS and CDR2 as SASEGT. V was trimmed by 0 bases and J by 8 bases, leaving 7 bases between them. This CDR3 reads CASSEARREKLFF. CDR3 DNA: TGTGCCAGCAGTGAAGCACGCAGAGAAAAACTGTTTTTT.

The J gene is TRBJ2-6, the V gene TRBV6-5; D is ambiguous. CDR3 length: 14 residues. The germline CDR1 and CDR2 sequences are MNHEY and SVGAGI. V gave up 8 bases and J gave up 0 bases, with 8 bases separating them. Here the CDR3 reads CASGVRSGANVLTF. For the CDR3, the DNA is TGTGCCAGCGGGGTTCGCTCTGGGGCCAACGTCCTGACTTTC.

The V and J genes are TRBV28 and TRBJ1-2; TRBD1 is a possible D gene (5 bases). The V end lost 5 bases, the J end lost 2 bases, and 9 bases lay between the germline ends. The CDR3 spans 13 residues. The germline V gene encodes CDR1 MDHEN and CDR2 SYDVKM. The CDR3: CASSRDGNYGYTF. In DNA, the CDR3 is TGTGCCAGCAGTCGGGACGGAAACTATGGCTACACCTTC.

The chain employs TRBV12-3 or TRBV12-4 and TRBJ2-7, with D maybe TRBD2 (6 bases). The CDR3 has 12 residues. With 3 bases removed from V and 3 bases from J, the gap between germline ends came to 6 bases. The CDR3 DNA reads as TGTGCCAGCAGTTTGACTAGCTACGAGCAGTACTTC. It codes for CASSLTSYEQYF.

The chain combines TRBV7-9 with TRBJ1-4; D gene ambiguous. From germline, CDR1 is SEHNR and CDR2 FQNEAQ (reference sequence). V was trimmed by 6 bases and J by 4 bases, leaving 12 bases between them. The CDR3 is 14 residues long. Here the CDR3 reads CASRRGRDNEKLFF. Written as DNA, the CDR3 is TGTGCCAGCAGGAGAGGGAGGGATAATGAAAAACTGTTTTTT.

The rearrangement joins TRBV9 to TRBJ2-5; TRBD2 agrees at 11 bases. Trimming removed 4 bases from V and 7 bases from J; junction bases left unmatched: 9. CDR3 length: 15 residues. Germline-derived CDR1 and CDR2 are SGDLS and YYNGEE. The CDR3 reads CASSLGLAEEGTQYF. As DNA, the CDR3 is TGTGCCAGCAGCTTGGGACTAGCGGAGGAGGGGACCCAGTACTTC.

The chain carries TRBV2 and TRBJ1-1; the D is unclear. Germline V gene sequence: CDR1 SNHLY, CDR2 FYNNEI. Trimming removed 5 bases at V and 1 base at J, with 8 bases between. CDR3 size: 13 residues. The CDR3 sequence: CASSSNKNTEAFF. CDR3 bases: TGTGCCAGCAGTTCTAATAAGAACACTGAAGCTTTCTTT.